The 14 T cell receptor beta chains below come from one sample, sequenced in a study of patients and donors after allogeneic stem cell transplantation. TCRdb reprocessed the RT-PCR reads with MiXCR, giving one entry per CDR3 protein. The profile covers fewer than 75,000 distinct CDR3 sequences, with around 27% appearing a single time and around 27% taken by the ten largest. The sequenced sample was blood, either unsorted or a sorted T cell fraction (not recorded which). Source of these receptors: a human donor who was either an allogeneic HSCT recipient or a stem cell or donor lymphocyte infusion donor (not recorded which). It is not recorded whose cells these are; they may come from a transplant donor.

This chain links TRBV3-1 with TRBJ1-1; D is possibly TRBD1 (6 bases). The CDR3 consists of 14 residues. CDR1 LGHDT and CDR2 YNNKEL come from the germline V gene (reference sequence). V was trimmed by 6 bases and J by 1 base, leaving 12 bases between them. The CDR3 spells CASRPQGRNTEAFF. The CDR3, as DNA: TGTGCCAGCAGGCCGCAGGGGAGGAACACTGAAGCTTTCTTT.

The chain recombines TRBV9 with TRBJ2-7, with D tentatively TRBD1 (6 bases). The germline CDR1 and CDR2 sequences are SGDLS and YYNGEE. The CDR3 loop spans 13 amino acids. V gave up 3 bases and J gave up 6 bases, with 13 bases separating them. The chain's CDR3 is CASSATGTLEQYF. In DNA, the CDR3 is TGTGCCAGCAGCGCCACCGGGACACTCGAGCAGTACTTC.

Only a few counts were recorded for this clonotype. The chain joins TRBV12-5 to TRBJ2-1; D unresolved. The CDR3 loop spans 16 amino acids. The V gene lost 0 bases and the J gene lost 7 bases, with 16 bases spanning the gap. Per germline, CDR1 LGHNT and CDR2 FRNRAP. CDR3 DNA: TGTGCTAGTGGTTTGGTAGATCCAGCGAGTCAGAATGAGCAGTTCTTC. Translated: CASGLVDPASQNEQFF.

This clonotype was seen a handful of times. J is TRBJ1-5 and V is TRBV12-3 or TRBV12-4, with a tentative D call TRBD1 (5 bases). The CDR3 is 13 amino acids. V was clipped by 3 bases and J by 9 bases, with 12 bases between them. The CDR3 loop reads CASSLGGYPPQHF. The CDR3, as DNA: TGTGCCAGCAGTTTGGGGGGTTATCCGCCCCAGCATTTT.

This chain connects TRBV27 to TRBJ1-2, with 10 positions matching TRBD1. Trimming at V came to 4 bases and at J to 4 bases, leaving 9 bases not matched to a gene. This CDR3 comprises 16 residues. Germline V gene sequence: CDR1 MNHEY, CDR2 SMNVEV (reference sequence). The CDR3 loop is CASSSTGTGASYGYTF. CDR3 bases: TGTGCCAGCAGTTCTACCGGGACAGGGGCCAGCTATGGCTACACCTTC.

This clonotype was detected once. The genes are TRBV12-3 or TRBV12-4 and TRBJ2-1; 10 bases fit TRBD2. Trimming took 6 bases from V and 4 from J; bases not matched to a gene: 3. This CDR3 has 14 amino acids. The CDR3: CASSQRGGYNEQFF. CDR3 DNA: TGTGCCAGCAGCCAGCGGGGGGGGTACAATGAGCAGTTCTTC.

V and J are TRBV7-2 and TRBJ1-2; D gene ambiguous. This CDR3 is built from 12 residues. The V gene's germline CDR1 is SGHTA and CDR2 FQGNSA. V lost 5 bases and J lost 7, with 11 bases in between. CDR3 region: CASSLDGRGYTF. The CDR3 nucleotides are TGTGCCAGCAGCCTCGACGGTCGTGGCTACACCTTC.

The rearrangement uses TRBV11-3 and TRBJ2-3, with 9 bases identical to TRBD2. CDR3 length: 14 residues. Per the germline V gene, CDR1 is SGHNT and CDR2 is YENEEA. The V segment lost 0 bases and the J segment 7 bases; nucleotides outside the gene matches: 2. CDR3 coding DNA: TGTGCCAGCAGCTTAGAGACTAGCGGTTATACGCAGTATTTT. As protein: CASSLETSGYTQYF.

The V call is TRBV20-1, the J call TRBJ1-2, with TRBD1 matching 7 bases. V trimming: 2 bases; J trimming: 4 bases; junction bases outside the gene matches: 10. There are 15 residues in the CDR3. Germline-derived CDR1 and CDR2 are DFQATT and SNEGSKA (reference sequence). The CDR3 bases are TGCAGTGCTAGACCACTGGGACAGATAAGCTATGGCTACACCTTC. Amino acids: CSARPLGQISYGYTF.

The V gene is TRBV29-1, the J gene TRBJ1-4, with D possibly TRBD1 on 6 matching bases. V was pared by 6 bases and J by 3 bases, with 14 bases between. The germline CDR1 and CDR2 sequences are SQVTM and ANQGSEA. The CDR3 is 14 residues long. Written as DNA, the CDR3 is TGCAGCGTGCTAACCGGGACACCTAATGAAAAACTGTTTTTT. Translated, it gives CSVLTGTPNEKLFF.

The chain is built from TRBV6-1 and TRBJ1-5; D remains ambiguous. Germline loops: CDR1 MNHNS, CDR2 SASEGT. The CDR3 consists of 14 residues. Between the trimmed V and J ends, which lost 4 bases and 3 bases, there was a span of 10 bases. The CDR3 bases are TGTGCCAGCAGTGCTATCTTTTCCAATCAGCCCCAGCATTTT. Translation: CASSAIFSNQPQHF.

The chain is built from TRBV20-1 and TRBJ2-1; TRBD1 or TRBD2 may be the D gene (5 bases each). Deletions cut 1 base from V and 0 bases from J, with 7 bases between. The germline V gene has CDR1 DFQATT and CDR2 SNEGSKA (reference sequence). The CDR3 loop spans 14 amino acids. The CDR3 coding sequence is TGCAGTGCTAGAGGTGGGGGCTCCTACAATGAGCAGTTCTTC. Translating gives CSARGGGSYNEQFF.

The CDR3 nucleotides read TGTGCCAGCAGTTTGCAACTAGCGGGGTACAATGAGCAGTTCTTC. Protein sequence: CASSLQLAGYNEQFF. The rearrangement uses TRBV12-3 or TRBV12-4 and TRBJ2-1; 10 bases agree with TRBD2. V gave up 3 bases and J gave up 4 bases; unmatched junction bases: 3. The CDR3 has 15 amino acids.

In DNA form, the CDR3 reads TGTGCCAGCAGCTTCCGGACGGGGAACACCGGGGAGCTGTTTTTT. This codes for CASSFRTGNTGELFF. This chain links TRBV13 with TRBJ2-2, with D uncertain. The V end was cut by 3 bases, the J end by 1 base, with 9 bases between. Germline lookup yields CDR1 PRHDT and CDR2 FYEKMQ (reference sequence). The CDR3 is 15 amino acids.